Included here is one TCR beta chain sequence, with context. Its antigen is currently not known. No per-base quality is available; no much larger clone lies one base away. The CDR3 contains 15 residues, cysteine and phenylalanine counted. Only the CDR3 DNA is retained, 45 bases long and in frame from the first base. Based on the germline V gene, the CDR1 and CDR2 sequences are LGHNA and YSLEER. V gives up 0 bases and J gives up 0 bases, and the segment between their germline ends measures 8 bases. The sample originates from a study of OX40 agonist ivuxolimab in advanced cancers. The study in broad terms: The costimulatory receptor OX40 (CD134) was targeted by ivuxolimab, a fully human IgG2 agonistic monoclonal antibody. The paper covers the monotherapy dose-escalation part of the phase I ivuxolimab trial, which included N = 52 patients. In the dose-escalation cohort, 82.7% of patients were male, and the mean age was approximately 60 years, with a range of roughly 23 to 85. Of the roughly 52 dose-escalation patients, hepatocellular carcinoma was present in around 20, melanoma in roughly 15, renal cell carcinoma in 9 and head and neck cancer in 9. The purpose of peripheral TCRbeta sequencing was to test whether ivuxolimab changed TCR sequence diversity and led to clonal T-cell expansion. Three dose-escalation patients achieved partial responses, one with hepatocellular carcinoma and two with cutaneous melanoma. Patients were allowed to have had prior anti-PD-1, anti-PD-L1 or anti-CTLA-4 therapy, and more than 30% of the dose-escalation patients had previously received checkpoint inhibitors. Intravenous ivuxolimab was administered to patients every 2 weeks at six dose levels: 0.01, 0.1, 0.3, 1.5, 3 and 10 mg/kg. What the authors observed across the whole study: Antigen specificity was not determined for the clonally expanded peripheral T cells. Low levels of normalized T-cell clonal expansion were also shown by some nonresponding patients. On average, CD8+ T cells showed more expanded clones than CD4+ T cells after ivuxolimab. At doses of 0.1 to 3.0 mg/kg, clonal expansion of both CD4+ and CD8+ T cells in blood was seen between baseline and week 6. In the 0.1-3.0 mg/kg groups, partial responders were among the patients with the lowest normalized peripheral clonal expansion, particularly in CD8+ T cells.

The trial excluded patients who had a history of autoimmune disease or were on systemic immunosuppression. Peripheral blood for TCR sequencing was collected from all dose cohorts at baseline, on cycle 4 day 1, and on cycle 7 day 1. Samples were obtained from an open-label, multicenter, first-in-human phase I dose-escalation trial of ivuxolimab. Adults with locally advanced or metastatic melanoma, renal cell carcinoma, hepatocellular carcinoma or head and neck squamous cell carcinoma were enrolled in the trial. Before TCR sequencing, CD4+ and CD8+ T cells were separately sorted from peripheral blood. Genomic DNA was extracted from sorted cells for sequencing of the TCRbeta CDR3 region. The immunoSEQ Assay was used to sequence the TCRbeta CDR3 regions. TCRdb re-hosts the immuneACCESS table, in-frame sequences only. Its copies lack some clones; in the studies checked, an unresolved V gene accounts for under half of them, and the cause for the rest is not known. The sample table lists some 100,000 clones, under 95% of them with a count of one. The top ten constitute 0.5% to 0.65% of the sample.

The receptor was isolated from an adult with an advanced solid tumor such as melanoma, head and neck, liver or kidney cancer. The rearrangement combines TRBV4-3 with TRBJ1-2; a weak D assignment points to TRBD1 (5 bases agree). The sample here was CD4+ or CD8+ T cells sorted from blood, taken in a trial of the OX40 agonist ivuxolimab. Read as DNA, the sequence is TGCGCCAGCAGCCAAGACAGGGAAGCTAACTATGGCTACACCTTC. The encoded protein is CASSQDREANYGYTF.